A selection of T cell receptor beta chains follows, all from one sample in a study of cytomegalovirus exposure and HLA in healthy donors. The table came from immunoSEQ multiplex PCR; TCRdb's copy has only in-frame clones and leaves some out. The sample shows about 190,000 clones, around 82% of them seen only once. Material: PBMCs. Receptor source: a boy younger than 18 in good health and CMV-seronegative. Each CDR3 is given without its conserved first and last residue. Each record gives: V gene, clone size, D gene, J gene, CDR3 protein. The D gene is left open where the match is weak. Not every row has a clone size; where given, it reads once, few, many or a size class.

TRBV6-1	-	TRBD1	TRBJ1-4	ASRSTGGAGKLF
TRBV30	-	-	TRBJ1-2	AWSEGRGAYGYT
TRBV5-4	-	-	TRBJ1-1	ASSLAGLSPDTEAF
TRBV30	-	-	TRBJ1-1	AWRDSNTEAF
TRBV28	-	TRBD1	TRBJ2-7	ASRTGVEQY
TRBV5-5	few	-	TRBJ1-3	ASSTDPGGGGNTIY
TRBV4-3	-	-	TRBJ2-1	ASSQAEGTGNEQF
TRBV14	-	-	TRBJ2-3	ASSQVLLASTDTQY
TRBV7-8	-	TRBD2	TRBJ2-7	ASRLAELYEQY
TRBV6-5	-	TRBD1	TRBJ2-2	ASTLDRGATGELF
TRBV19	-	TRBD1	TRBJ1-1	ASSTGGGTEAF
TRBV6-1	-	TRBD1	TRBJ2-6	ASSALRTGGANVLT
TRBV15	once	TRBD1	TRBJ1-3	ATSRDRLSGNTIY
TRBV7-3	-	-	TRBJ2-6	ASSLRHNTGANVLT
TRBV6-5	-	TRBD1	TRBJ2-2	ASSTGVQSTGELF
TRBV30	-	-	TRBJ2-3	AWSAGQGKGNLGTQY